This T cell receptor beta chain was obtained from a study of Graves' ophthalmopathy and Graves' hyperthyroidism. The CDR3 runs to 13 residues. Germline V gene data show CDR1 as SNHLY and CDR2 as FYNNEI. Trimming took 5 bases from V and 7 from J, leaving 9 bases between them. Amplified material comprised TCR beta CDR3 regions derived from RNA transcripts. Second-round multiplex PCR followed a first-round RT-PCR using HTBI primers. Via MiXCR, TCRdb re-called the multiplex PCR reads, giving one row per CDR3 protein. The sample yields roughly 600,000 distinct CDR3 sequences, roughly 40% seen once. The V call is TRBV2, the J call TRBJ1-6; D remains unclear. The receptor was isolated from an adult man with Graves' hyperthyroidism. Material: peripheral blood or thyroid tissue (not recorded which). The CDR3 here is CASSYDRNSPLHF. CDR3 sequence (DNA): TGTGCCAGCAGTTATGACCGGAATTCACCCCTCCACTTT.